This entry lists 32 T cell receptor beta chains sequenced from one sample in a study of T cells in Graves' hyperthyroidism and ophthalmopathy. Using RNA transcripts as the source, TCR beta CDR3 regions were amplified. Carried out on the TCR CDR3, a first-round RT-PCR used the HTBI primer set. TCRdb processed the multiplex PCR reads anew with MiXCR; each CDR3 protein has one entry. The sample yields 500,000 to 750,000 distinct CDR3 sequences, less than 20% seen once. Input material: blood. The receptor set was obtained from a woman in her twenties or thirties with Graves' hyperthyroidism.

This clonotype was counted at least ten times. The chain has TRBV13 and TRBJ1-1; D unresolved. The CDR3 is 14 amino acids. CDR1 PRHDT and CDR2 FYEKMQ come from the germline V gene (reference sequence). Trimming removed 4 bases from V and 5 bases from J, with 14 bases in between. The CDR3 coding sequence is TGTGCCAGCAGCTACAAGGATGGGGAAACTGAAGCTTTCTTT. Residues: CASSYKDGETEAFF.

This clonotype was counted many times. The gene calls are TRBV7-2 and TRBJ2-3; D is uncertain. The CDR3 is 15 amino acids. With 0 bases removed from V and 4 bases from J, the gap between germline ends came to 11 bases. The germline gives CDR1 SGHTA, CDR2 FQGNSA. The CDR3 region is CASSLALLNPDTQYF. CDR3 nucleotides: TGTGCCAGCAGCTTAGCCCTCCTAAACCCAGATACGCAGTATTTT.

This clonotype was observed a handful of times. This chain joins TRBV20-1 and TRBJ1-4, with D possibly being TRBD1 (5 bases). The V end lost 4 bases, the J end lost 5 bases, and 11 bases lay between the germline ends. CDR1 is DFQATT, CDR2 SNEGSKA, per germline (reference sequence). This CDR3 has 13 residues. The CDR3 protein is CSATGGPNEKLFF. CDR3 DNA: TGCAGTGCTACCGGGGGACCGAATGAAAAACTGTTTTTT.

This clonotype was observed many times. The chain has TRBV6-1 and TRBJ2-7; 9 nucleotides align to TRBD2. The CDR3 totals 14 residues. Per germline, CDR1 MNHNS and CDR2 SASEGT. Germline trimming cut 6 bases from V and 7 bases from J; bases unmatched to any gene: 10. The CDR3 DNA reads as TGTGCCAGCAGGGTGGCGGGAGGGCCAGGGGAGCAGTACTTC. Its protein is CASRVAGGPGEQYF.

This clonotype was found a few times. The chain employs TRBV7-2 and TRBJ1-6; D is possibly TRBD1 (5 bases). V dropped 1 base and J dropped 2 bases, with 6 bases sitting between them. There are 15 residues in the CDR3. CDR1 and CDR2 (germline): SGHTA, FQGNSA. The CDR3: CASSLEGTYNSPLHF. The CDR3 region has the DNA TGTGCCAGCAGCTTAGAGGGGACCTATAATTCACCCCTCCACTTT.

At least ten counts were recorded for this clonotype. This chain links TRBV11-1 with TRBJ2-1; TRBD1 matches at 7 bases. With V trimmed by 5 bases and J by 10 bases, 2 bases remained unmatched. The CDR3 is 11 residues long. The germline V gene encodes CDR1 SGHAT and CDR2 FQDESV (reference sequence). CDR3 nucleotides: TGTGCCAGCAGCCGACAGGGAGAGCAGTTCTTC. Protein: CASSRQGEQFF.

This clonotype was found a few times. The CDR3 DNA sequence: TGTGCCAGCAGTGAGGGGGGACTAGCGAAGGACGAGCAGTACTTC. It is translated as CASSEGGLAKDEQYF. V usage is TRBV25-1 and J usage is TRBJ2-7; 10 bases line up with TRBD2. Looked up from germline, CDR1 is MGHDK and CDR2 is SYGVNS. The CDR3 has 15 amino acids. V lost 3 bases, J lost 5 bases, and 7 bases stayed unmatched.

The chain is built from TRBV10-3 and TRBJ1-2, with TRBD1 matching 7 bases. Trimming at V came to 4 bases and at J to 4 bases, leaving 6 bases not matched to a gene. The CDR3 consists of 14 residues. Germline V gives CDR1 ENHRY, CDR2 SYGVKD. In nucleotides, the CDR3 is TGTGCCATCAGTGGACAGGGAGCCCGCTATGGCTACACCTTC. Translating it yields CAISGQGARYGYTF.

This chain joins TRBV7-8 and TRBJ2-7; D gene unclear. The germline V gene has CDR1 SGHVS and CDR2 FQNEAQ. The CDR3 covers 12 residues. V was cut by 5 bases and J by 5 bases, with 10 bases left in between. This CDR3 is CASSLLQDEQYF. The DNA for the CDR3 is TGTGCCAGCAGCCTACTTCAGGACGAGCAGTACTTC.

As concerns this clonotype: A much larger clone sits a single nucleotide away, making a read error possible. J is TRBJ1-2 and V is TRBV18, with 7 bases lining up with TRBD1. The CDR3 is 15 residues long. The V and J ends lost 4 bases and 1 base, in that order; junction bases with no gene match: 6. Germline CDR1 reads KGHSH; CDR2 reads LQKENI. The CDR3 nucleotides are TGTGCCAGCTCACGCCACCGGGACAGTAACTATGGCTACACCTTC. Its protein product is CASSRHRDSNYGYTF.

The chain has TRBV7-2 and TRBJ2-1, with 8 positions matching TRBD2. This CDR3 is built from 17 residues. CDR1 is SGHTA, CDR2 FQGNSA, per germline. The ends lost 1 base at V and 2 bases at J; junction bases unmatched: 7. CDR3 sequence: CASSLVWSGSPYNEQFF. As DNA, the CDR3 is TGTGCCAGCAGCTTAGTCTGGAGCGGGAGCCCCTACAATGAGCAGTTCTTC.

This clonotype was counted ten times or more. The chain carries TRBV13 and TRBJ1-1; tentatively, D is TRBD1 (5 bases). Trimming took off 2 bases at V and 4 bases at J, with 14 bases between the two ends. The CDR3 consists of 15 residues. The V gene's germline CDR1 is PRHDT and CDR2 FYEKMQ (reference sequence). CDR3 DNA: TGTGCCAGCAGCTTAAGAGGGGTCGGGAGCACTGAAGCTTTCTTT. Protein: CASSLRGVGSTEAFF.

This clonotype was counted at least ten times. J is TRBJ2-7 and V is TRBV6-5; TRBD2 matches at 8 bases. The germline V gene encodes CDR1 MNHEY and CDR2 SVGAGI. Unmatched junction bases numbered 4, after V lost 0 bases and J lost 3 bases. The CDR3 loop spans 15 amino acids. CDR3 protein: CASSYSSSGFYEQYF. CDR3 coding DNA: TGTGCCAGCAGTTACTCTTCTAGCGGGTTCTACGAGCAGTACTTC.

This chain links TRBV6-2 or TRBV6-3 with TRBJ1-1; D not resolved. Germline CDR1 is MNHEY and CDR2 is SVGEGT. V was shortened by 4 bases and J by 7 bases, with 19 bases between the two germline ends. The CDR3 loop spans 15 amino acids. In DNA, the CDR3 is TGTGCCAGCAGTTCCCTTGTGAAGGGAGGAAATGAAGCTTTCTTT. Amino acids: CASSSLVKGGNEAFF.

The chain is built from TRBV12-3 or TRBV12-4 and TRBJ2-7; perhaps TRBD1 as D (10 bases). Trimming removed 6 bases from V and 4 bases from J, with 34 bases in between. This CDR3 is built from 20 residues. The CDR3 is CASSDTSRDRGLAGEYEQYF. As DNA, the CDR3 is TGTGCCAGCAGCGACACCTCCCGGGACAGGGGCTTAGCGGGAGAATACGAGCAGTACTTC.

Points on this clonotype: Given a much more abundant clone one base away, this may be a read error. V and J are TRBV20-1 and TRBJ2-1; tentatively, D is TRBD1 or TRBD2 (5 bases each). Germline V lookup: CDR1 DFQATT, CDR2 SNEGSKA (reference sequence). Trimming cost V 1 base and J 10 bases, with 26 bases left between them. This CDR3 contains 17 residues. The CDR3: CSARGPTGRRGSNEQFF. The DNA for the CDR3 is TGCAGTGCTAGAGGTCCCACGGGACGCCGAGGATCGAACGAGCAGTTCTTC.

In its sample, this clonotype was seen many times. An end of the junction does not agree with germline; a read error may underlie this. The chain links TRBV3-1 to TRBJ1-1; no firm D call. CDR1 and CDR2 from the germline V gene are LGHDT and YNNKEL (reference sequence). This CDR3 has 13 residues. This CDR3 is CASSQGLNTEAFF. The CDR3 nucleotides read TGCGCCAGCAGCCAAGGACTGAACACTGAAGCTTTCTTT. Supplemented by reference TRBV3-1 and TRBJ1-1, the full variable domain reads DTAVSQTPKYLVTQMGNDKSIKCEQNLGHDTMYWYKQDSKKFLKIMFSYNNKELIINETVPNRFSPKSPDKAHLNLHINSLELGDSAVYFCASSQGLNTEAFFGQGTRLTVV.

This clonotype has a count of ten or more. The chain uses TRBV3-1 and TRBJ1-4; tentatively, D is TRBD1 (5 bases). This CDR3 region has 17 residues. The V and J ends lost 3 bases and 0 bases respectively, with 14 bases between them. CDR1 is LGHDT and CDR2 is YNNKEL in the germline V gene (reference sequence). CDR3 in DNA: TGTGCCAGCAGCCACCGACGGGACTCCCCAACTAATGAAAAACTGTTTTTT. As protein: CASSHRRDSPTNEKLFF.

This clonotype was seen a few times. This chain connects TRBV7-3 to TRBJ1-5, with D hard to call. The V and J ends lost 2 bases and 7 bases respectively, with 9 bases between them. Germline CDR1 SGHTA, CDR2 FQGTGA. This CDR3 comprises 13 residues. In DNA form, the CDR3 reads TGTGCCAGCAGCTTAGACGGGATACAGCCCCAGCATTTT. Protein sequence: CASSLDGIQPQHF.

V gene TRBV12-3 or TRBV12-4 combines with J gene TRBJ1-5, with a tentative D call TRBD1 (6 bases). There are 15 residues in the CDR3. Trimming left V 3 bases short and J 1 base short, with 10 bases between. CDR3: CASSFTGRSNQPQHF. CDR3 DNA sequence: TGTGCCAGCAGTTTCACAGGGAGAAGCAATCAGCCCCAGCATTTT.

This clonotype was counted many times. The chain couples TRBV30 to TRBJ2-6; no clear D gene. Trimming cost V 0 bases and J 0 bases, with 0 bases left between them. This CDR3 has 13 amino acids. Germline values: CDR1 GTSNPN, CDR2 SVGIG (reference sequence). The CDR3 loop is CAWSVSGANVLTF. In DNA form, the CDR3 reads TGTGCCTGGAGTGTCTCTGGGGCCAACGTCCTGACTTTC.

V usage is TRBV7-9 and J usage is TRBJ2-1, with TRBD2 matching over 10 bases. Germline-derived CDR1 and CDR2 are SEHNR and FQNEAQ (reference sequence). Germline trimming cut 2 bases from V and 2 bases from J; bases unmatched to any gene: 9. The length of the CDR3 is 18 residues. For the CDR3, the DNA is TGTGCCAGCAGCTTAAGTTGGAGCGGGAGGGCCACCTACAATGAGCAGTTCTTC. Its protein product is CASSLSWSGRATYNEQFF.

This clonotype was seen more than once but under ten times. The chain is built from TRBV28 and TRBJ2-2, with D perhaps TRBD2 (6 bases). Germline CDR1 and CDR2: MDHEN and SYDVKM. The CDR3 covers 16 residues. V lost 7 bases and J lost 1, with 16 bases in between. CDR3 DNA sequence: TGTGCCAGCATCCAGGGAGGTCAGGGGAACACCGGGGAGCTGTTTTTT. Protein product: CASIQGGQGNTGELFF.

The chain is built from TRBV27 and TRBJ1-2; 8 bases agree with TRBD1. The CDR3 consists of 15 residues. CDR1 is MNHEY, CDR2 SMNVEV, per germline (reference sequence). Trimming took 4 bases from V and 5 from J; bases not matched to a gene: 9. CDR3 in amino acids: CASSSGGQGQYGYTF. For the CDR3, the DNA is TGTGCCAGCAGTTCAGGAGGACAGGGTCAATATGGCTACACCTTC.

This clonotype was seen many times. The chain uses TRBV5-1 and TRBJ2-1; no clear D gene. CDR3 length: 14 residues. V was shortened by 4 bases and J by 6 bases, with 14 bases between the two germline ends. From germline, CDR1 is SGHRS and CDR2 YFSETQ. The CDR3 is CASSPTLTGNEQFF. Written as DNA, the CDR3 is TGCGCCAGCAGCCCCACACTGACCGGCAATGAGCAGTTCTTC.

This clonotype has a count of ten or more. The chain links TRBV28 to TRBJ2-1, with TRBD2 matching 9 bases. CDR1 is MDHEN and CDR2 is SYDVKM in the germline V gene. CDR3 size: 17 residues. Trimming cost V 8 bases and J 2 bases; bases outside gene matches: 13. In DNA form, the CDR3 reads TGTGCCAGCCCCCCGGGGACGACTAGCGGACCCTACAATGAGCAGTTCTTC. This translates into CASPPGTTSGPYNEQFF.

This clonotype was seen many times. This chain uses TRBV20-1 with TRBJ2-7; the match to TRBD2 covers 7 bases. The CDR3 covers 15 residues. The V gene end was trimmed by 6 bases and the J gene end by 5 bases; junction bases not matched to a gene: 16. Germline loops: CDR1 DFQATT, CDR2 SNEGSKA (reference sequence). The CDR3 loop is CSAQDEGSGNNEQYF. CDR3 DNA sequence: TGCAGTGCCCAGGACGAGGGAAGCGGGAACAACGAGCAGTACTTC.

There are many counts of this clonotype. This chain joins TRBV20-1 and TRBJ1-1; 9 bases align to TRBD1. From germline, CDR1 is DFQATT and CDR2 SNEGSKA (reference sequence). This CDR3 has 15 amino acids. V dropped 6 bases and J dropped 4; count of bases not matched to a gene: 12. The CDR3 loop is CSAQETGGRGTEAFF. For the CDR3, the DNA is TGCAGTGCCCAAGAAACAGGGGGCCGTGGCACTGAAGCTTTCTTT.

With regard to this clonotype: This may be a read error, as it is one base from a much larger clone. V and J are TRBV6-2 or TRBV6-3 and TRBJ1-1, with D possibly matching TRBD1 (5 bases). V was shortened by 5 bases and J by 10 bases, with 17 bases between the two germline ends. This CDR3 comprises 13 residues. CDR1 is MNHEY and CDR2 is SVGEGT in the germline V gene. Here the CDR3 reads CASSVGQTEGAFF. CDR3 nucleotide sequence: TGTGCCAGCAGTGTTGGACAAACGGAGGGAGCTTTCTTT.

This clonotype was seen many times. The rearrangement uses TRBV27 and TRBJ2-1; 12 bases line up with TRBD2. Germline CDR1 reads MNHEY; CDR2 reads SMNVEV (reference sequence). This CDR3 comprises 17 residues. The V and J ends lost 5 bases and 2 bases, in that order; junction bases with no gene match: 7. The CDR3 protein is CASSPDGLAGPYNEQFF. In DNA form, the CDR3 reads TGTGCCAGCAGTCCAGACGGACTAGCGGGACCCTACAATGAGCAGTTCTTC.

V gene TRBV5-1 combines with J gene TRBJ2-2; D gene uncertain. This CDR3 comprises 16 residues. The germline V gene has CDR1 SGHRS and CDR2 YFSETQ. V lost 0 bases and J lost 0, with 9 bases in between. This CDR3 reads CASSLVGQSNTGELFF. CDR3 bases: TGCGCCAGCAGCTTGGTTGGCCAGTCGAACACCGGGGAGCTGTTTTTT.

The chain employs TRBV30 and TRBJ2-1, with D uncertain. The CDR3 runs 14 residues. Germline CDR1 is GTSNPN and CDR2 is SVGIG (reference sequence). The ends were cut back, 7 bases at V and 0 bases at J, with 13 bases in the middle. The CDR3 spells CASPISDSYNEQFF. Here the CDR3 DNA reads TGTGCCTCCCCCATCAGCGACTCCTACAATGAGCAGTTCTTC.